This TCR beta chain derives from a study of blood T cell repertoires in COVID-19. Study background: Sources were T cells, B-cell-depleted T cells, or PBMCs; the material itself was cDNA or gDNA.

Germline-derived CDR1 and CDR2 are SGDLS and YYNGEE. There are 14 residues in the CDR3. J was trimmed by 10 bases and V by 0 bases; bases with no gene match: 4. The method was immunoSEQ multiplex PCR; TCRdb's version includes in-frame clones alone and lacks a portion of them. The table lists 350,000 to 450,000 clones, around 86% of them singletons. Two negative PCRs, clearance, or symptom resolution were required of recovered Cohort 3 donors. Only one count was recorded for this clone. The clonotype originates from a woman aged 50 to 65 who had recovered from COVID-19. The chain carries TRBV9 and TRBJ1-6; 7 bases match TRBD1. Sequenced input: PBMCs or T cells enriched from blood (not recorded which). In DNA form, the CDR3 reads TGTGCCAGCAGCGTAGGGGACAGACAATCACCCCTCCACTTT. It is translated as CASSVGDRQSPLHF.